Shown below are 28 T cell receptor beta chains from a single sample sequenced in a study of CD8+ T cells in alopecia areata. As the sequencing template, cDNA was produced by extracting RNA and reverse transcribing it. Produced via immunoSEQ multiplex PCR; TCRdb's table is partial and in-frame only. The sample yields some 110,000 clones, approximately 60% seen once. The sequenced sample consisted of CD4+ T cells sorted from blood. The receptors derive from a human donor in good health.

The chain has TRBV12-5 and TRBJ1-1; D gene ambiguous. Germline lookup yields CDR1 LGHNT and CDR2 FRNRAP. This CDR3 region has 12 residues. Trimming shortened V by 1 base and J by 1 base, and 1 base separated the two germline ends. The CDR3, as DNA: TGTGCTAGTGGTTTGGGGAACACTGAAGCTTTCTTT. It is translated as CASGLGNTEAFF. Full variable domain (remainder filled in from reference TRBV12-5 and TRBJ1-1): DARVTQTPRHKVTEMGQEVTMRCQPILGHNTVFWYRQTMMQGLELLAYFRNRAPLDDSGMPKDRFSAEMPDATLATLKIQPSEPRDSAVYFCASGLGNTEAFFGQGTRLTVV.

CDR3 nucleotide sequence: TGTGCCAGCAGTAACGCCAACCTGAAAATCAATGAGCAGTTCTTC. It codes for CASSNANLKINEQFF. This chain joins TRBV11-2 and TRBJ2-1; D unresolved. Trimming stripped 6 bases from V and 6 bases from J, with 18 bases between. This CDR3 has 15 amino acids. Germline CDR1 SGHAT, CDR2 FQNNGV. Complete variable domain (other parts from reference TRBV11-2 and TRBJ2-1): EAGVAQSPRYKIIEKRQSVAFWCNPISGHATLYWYQQILGQGPKLLIQFQNNGVVDDSQLPKDRFSAERLKGVDSTLKIQPAKLEDSAVYLCASSNANLKINEQFFGPGTRLTVL.

CDR3 nucleotide sequence: TGTGCCAGCACGAAACAGGGGGCCCTTAACTATGGCTACACCTTC. Amino acids: CASTKQGALNYGYTF. V is TRBV6-6 and J is TRBJ1-2; 9 bases match TRBD1. The CDR3 spans 15 residues. Germline V gives CDR1 MNHNY, CDR2 SVGAGI (reference sequence). Trimming cost V 7 bases and J 1 base; bases outside gene matches: 7.

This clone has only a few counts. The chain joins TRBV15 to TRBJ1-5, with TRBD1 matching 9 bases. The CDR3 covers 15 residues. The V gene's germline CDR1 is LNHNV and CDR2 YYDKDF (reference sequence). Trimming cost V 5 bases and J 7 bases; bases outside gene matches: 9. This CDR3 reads CATSGRRTGEQPQHF. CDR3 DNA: TGTGCCACCAGCGGCCGCCGGACAGGGGAACAGCCCCAGCATTTT.

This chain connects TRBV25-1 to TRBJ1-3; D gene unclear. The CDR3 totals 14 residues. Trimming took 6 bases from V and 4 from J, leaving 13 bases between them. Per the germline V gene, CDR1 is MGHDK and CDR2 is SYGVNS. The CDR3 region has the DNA TGTGCCAGCAGCTTCGGGCAATTCGGAAACACCATATATTTT. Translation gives CASSFGQFGNTIYF.

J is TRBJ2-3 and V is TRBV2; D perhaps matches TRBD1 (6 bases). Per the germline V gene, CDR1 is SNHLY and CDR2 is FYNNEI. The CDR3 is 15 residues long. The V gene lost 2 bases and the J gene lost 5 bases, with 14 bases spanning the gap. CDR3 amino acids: CASSERTGKIDTQYF. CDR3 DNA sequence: TGTGCCAGCAGTGAACGTACAGGGAAAATAGATACGCAGTATTTT.

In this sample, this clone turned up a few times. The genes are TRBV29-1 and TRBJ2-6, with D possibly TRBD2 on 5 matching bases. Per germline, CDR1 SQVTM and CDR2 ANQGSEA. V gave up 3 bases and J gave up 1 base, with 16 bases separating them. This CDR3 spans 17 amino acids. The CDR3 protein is CSVEAGYPFSGANVLTF. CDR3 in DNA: TGCAGCGTTGAGGCGGGTTATCCTTTTTCTGGGGCCAACGTCCTGACTTTC. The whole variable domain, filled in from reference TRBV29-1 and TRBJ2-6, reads SAVISQKPSRDICQRGTSLTIQCQVDSQVTMMFWYRQQPGQSLTLIATANQGSEATYESGFVIDKFPISRPNLTFSTLTVSNMSPEDSSIYLCSVEAGYPFSGANVLTFGAGSRLTVL.

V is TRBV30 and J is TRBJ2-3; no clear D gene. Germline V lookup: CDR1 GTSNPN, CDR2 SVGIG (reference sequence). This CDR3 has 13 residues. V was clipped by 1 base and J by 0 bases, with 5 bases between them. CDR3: CAWSELSTDTQYF. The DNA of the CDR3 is TGTGCCTGGAGTGAACTGAGCACAGATACGCAGTATTTT.

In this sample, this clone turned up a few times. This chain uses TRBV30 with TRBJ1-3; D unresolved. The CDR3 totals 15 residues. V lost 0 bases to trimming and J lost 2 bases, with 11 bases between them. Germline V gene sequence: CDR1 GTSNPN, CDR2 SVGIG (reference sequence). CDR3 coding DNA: TGTGCCTGGAGTGTGGCGAGGAAAACTGGAAACACCATATATTTT. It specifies CAWSVARKTGNTIYF. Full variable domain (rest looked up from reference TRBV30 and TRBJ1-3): SQTIHQWPATLVQPVGSPLSLECTVEGTSNPNLYWYRQAAGRGLQLLFYSVGIGQISSEVPQNLSASRPQDRQFILSSKKLLLSDSGFYLCAWSVARKTGNTIYFGEGSWLTVV.

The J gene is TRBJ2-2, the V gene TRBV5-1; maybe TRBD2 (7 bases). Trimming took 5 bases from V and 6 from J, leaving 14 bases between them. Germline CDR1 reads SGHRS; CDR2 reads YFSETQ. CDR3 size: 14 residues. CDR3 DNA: TGCGCCAGCAGAGGCGGGGGCGACGCCGGGGAGCTGTTTTTT. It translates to CASRGGGDAGELFF.

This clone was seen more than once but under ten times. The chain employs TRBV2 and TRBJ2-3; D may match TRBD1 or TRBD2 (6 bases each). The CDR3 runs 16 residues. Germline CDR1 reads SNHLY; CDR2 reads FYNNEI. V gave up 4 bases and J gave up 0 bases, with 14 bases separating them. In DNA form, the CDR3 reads TGTGCCAGCAGTGTCCTGGGGGGCGCCAGCACAGATACGCAGTATTTT. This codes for CASSVLGGASTDTQYF.

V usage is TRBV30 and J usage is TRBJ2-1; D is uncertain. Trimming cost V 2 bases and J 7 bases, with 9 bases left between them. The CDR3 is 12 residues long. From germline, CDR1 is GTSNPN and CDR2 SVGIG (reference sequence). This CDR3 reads CAWSIVGNEQFF. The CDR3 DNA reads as TGTGCCTGGAGTATTGTGGGGAATGAGCAGTTCTTC.

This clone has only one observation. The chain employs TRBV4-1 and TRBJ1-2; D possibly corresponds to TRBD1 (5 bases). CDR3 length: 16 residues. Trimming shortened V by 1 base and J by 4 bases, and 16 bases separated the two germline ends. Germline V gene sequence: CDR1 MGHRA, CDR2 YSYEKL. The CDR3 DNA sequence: TGCGCCAGCAGCCAAGTTTCCGGAACAGGTCCCTATGGCTACACCTTC. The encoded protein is CASSQVSGTGPYGYTF.

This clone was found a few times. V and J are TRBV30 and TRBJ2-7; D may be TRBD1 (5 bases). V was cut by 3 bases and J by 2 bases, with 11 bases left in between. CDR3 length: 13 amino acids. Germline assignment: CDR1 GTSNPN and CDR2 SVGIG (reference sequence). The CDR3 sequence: CAWSDGAAYEQYF. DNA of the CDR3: TGTGCCTGGAGCGATGGGGCTGCCTACGAGCAGTACTTC.

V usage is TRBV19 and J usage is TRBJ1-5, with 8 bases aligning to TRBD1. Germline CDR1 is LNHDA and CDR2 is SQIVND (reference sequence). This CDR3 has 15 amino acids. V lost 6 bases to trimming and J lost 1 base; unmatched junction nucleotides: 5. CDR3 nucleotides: TGTGCCAGTAGCAAGGACAGGGAAAGCAATCAGCCCCAGCATTTT. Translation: CASSKDRESNQPQHF.

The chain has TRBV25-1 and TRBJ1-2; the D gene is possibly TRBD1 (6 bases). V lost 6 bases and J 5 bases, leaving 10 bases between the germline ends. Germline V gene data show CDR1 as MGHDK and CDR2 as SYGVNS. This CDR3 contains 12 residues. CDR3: CASRGGAYGYTF. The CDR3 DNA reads TGTGCCAGCAGAGGGGGAGCATATGGCTACACCTTC.

Here the CDR3 reads CASSPPAGGREKLFF. CDR3 sequence (DNA): TGCGCCAGCAGCCCCCCTGCCGGGGGCCGAGAAAAACTGTTTTTT. The V and J genes are TRBV4-1 and TRBJ1-4, with a possible D match to TRBD1 (6 bases). Germline V lookup: CDR1 MGHRA, CDR2 YSYEKL. CDR3 size: 15 residues. Trimming pared 4 bases from V and 8 bases from J, leaving 17 bases between.

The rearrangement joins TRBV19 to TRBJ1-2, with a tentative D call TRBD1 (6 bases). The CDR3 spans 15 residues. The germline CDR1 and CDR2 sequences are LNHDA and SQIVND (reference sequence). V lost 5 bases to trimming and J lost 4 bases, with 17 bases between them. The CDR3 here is CASSDPGASFYGYTF. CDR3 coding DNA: TGTGCCAGTAGTGATCCGGGGGCCTCTTTCTATGGCTACACCTTC.

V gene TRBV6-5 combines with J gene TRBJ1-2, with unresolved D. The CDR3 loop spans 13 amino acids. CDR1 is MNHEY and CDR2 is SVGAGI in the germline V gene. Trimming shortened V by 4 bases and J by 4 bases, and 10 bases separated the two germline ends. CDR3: CASSWTGGYGYTF. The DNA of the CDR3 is TGTGCCAGCAGTTGGACGGGTGGCTATGGCTACACCTTC.

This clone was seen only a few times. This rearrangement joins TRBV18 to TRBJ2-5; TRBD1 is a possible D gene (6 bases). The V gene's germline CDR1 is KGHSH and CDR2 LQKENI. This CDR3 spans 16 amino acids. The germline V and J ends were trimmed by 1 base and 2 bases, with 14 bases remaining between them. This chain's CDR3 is CASSPLGAGMQETQYF. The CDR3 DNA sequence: TGTGCCAGCTCACCACTGGGGGCAGGGATGCAAGAGACCCAGTACTTC.

The CDR3 loop is CASSDTTGENSPLHF. The CDR3 nucleotides read TGTGCCAGCAGTGACACGACAGGGGAGAATTCACCCCTCCACTTT. The V call is TRBV25-1, the J call TRBJ1-6; the match to TRBD1 covers 8 bases. V trimming: 3 bases; J trimming: 7 bases; junction bases outside the gene matches: 5. The CDR3 extends over 15 amino acids. CDR1 and CDR2 from the germline V gene are MGHDK and SYGVNS.

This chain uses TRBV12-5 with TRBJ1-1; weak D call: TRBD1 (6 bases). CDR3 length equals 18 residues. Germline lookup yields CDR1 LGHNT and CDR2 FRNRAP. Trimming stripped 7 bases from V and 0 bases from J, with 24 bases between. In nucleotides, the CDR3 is TGTGCTAGTGCCACACTCGCCGGGGGCGACCACATGAACACTGAAGCTTTCTTT. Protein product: CASATLAGGDHMNTEAFF.

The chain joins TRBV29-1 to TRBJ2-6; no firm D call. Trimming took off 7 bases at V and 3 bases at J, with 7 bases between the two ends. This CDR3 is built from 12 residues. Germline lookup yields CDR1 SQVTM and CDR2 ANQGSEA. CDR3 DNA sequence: TGCAGCGGGGGAAATGGGGCCAACGTCCTGACTTTC. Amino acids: CSGGNGANVLTF. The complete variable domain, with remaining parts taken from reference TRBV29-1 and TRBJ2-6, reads SAVISQKPSRDICQRGTSLTIQCQVDSQVTMMFWYRQQPGQSLTLIATANQGSEATYESGFVIDKFPISRPNLTFSTLTVSNMSPEDSSIYLCSGGNGANVLTFGAGSRLTVL.

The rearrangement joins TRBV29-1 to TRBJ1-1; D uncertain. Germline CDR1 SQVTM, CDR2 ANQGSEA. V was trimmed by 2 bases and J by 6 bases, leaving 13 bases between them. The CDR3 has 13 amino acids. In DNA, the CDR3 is TGCAGCGTTGAAAGGCCCCTGGCGGCTGAAGCTTTCTTT. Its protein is CSVERPLAAEAFF. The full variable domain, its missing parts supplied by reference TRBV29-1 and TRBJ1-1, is SAVISQKPSRDICQRGTSLTIQCQVDSQVTMMFWYRQQPGQSLTLIATANQGSEATYESGFVIDKFPISRPNLTFSTLTVSNMSPEDSSIYLCSVERPLAAEAFFGQGTRLTVV.

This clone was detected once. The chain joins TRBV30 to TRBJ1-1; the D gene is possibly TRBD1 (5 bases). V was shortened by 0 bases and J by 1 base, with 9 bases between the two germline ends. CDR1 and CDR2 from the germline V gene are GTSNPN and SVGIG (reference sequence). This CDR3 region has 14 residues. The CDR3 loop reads CAWSVGTQNTEAFF. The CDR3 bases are TGTGCCTGGAGTGTAGGGACCCAGAACACTGAAGCTTTCTTT.

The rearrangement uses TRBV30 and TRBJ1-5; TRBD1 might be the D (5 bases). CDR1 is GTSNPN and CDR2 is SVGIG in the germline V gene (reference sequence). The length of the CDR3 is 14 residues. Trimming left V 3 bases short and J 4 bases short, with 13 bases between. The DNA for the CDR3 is TGTGCCTGGAGCGAGGGACTGGGGAATCAGCCCCAGCATTTT. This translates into CAWSEGLGNQPQHF.

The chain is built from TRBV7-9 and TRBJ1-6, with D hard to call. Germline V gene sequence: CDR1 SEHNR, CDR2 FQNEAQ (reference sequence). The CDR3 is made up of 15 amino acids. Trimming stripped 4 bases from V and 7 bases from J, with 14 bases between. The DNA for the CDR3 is TGTGCCAGCAGCTCTCGCGACGGCCTCAATTCACCCCTCCACTTT. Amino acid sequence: CASSSRDGLNSPLHF. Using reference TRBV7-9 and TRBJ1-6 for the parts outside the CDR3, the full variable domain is DTGVSQNPRHKITKRGQNVTFRCDPISEHNRLYWYRQTLGQGPEFLTYFQNEAQLEKSRLLSDRFSAERPKGSFSTLEIQRTEQGDSAMYLCASSSRDGLNSPLHFGNGTRLTVT.

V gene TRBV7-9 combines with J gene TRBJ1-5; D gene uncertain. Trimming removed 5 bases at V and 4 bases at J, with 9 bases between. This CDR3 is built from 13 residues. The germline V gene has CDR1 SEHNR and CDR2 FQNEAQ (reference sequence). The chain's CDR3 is CASSLDGNQPQHF. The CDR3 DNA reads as TGTGCCAGCAGCCTGGACGGGAATCAGCCCCAGCATTTT. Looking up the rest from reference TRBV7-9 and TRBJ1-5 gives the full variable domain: DTGVSQNPRHKITKRGQNVTFRCDPISEHNRLYWYRQTLGQGPEFLTYFQNEAQLEKSRLLSDRFSAERPKGSFSTLEIQRTEQGDSAMYLCASSLDGNQPQHFGDGTRLSIL.